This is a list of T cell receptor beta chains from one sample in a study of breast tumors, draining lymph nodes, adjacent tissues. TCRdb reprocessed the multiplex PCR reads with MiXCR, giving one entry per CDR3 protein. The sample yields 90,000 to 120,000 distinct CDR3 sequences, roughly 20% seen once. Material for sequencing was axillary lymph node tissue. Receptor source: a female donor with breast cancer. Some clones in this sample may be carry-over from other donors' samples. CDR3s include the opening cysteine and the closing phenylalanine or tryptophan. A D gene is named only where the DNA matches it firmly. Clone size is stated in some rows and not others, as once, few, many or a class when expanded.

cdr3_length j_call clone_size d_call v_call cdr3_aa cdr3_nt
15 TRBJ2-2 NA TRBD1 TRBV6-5 CASSPDRANTGELFF TGTGCCAGCAGTCCAGACAGGGCCAACACCGGGGAGCTGTTTTTT
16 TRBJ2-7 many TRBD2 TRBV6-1 CASSDIAASGDYEQYF TGTGCCAGCAGTGATATCGCGGCTAGCGGGGACTACGAGCAGTACTTC
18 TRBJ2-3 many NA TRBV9 CASSVALGAGPHTDTQYF TGTGCCAGCAGCGTAGCTTTGGGGGCCGGGCCCCACACAGATACGCAGTATTTT
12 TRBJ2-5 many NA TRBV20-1 CSARDSGETQYF TGCAGTGCTAGAGACTCCGGGGAGACCCAGTACTTC
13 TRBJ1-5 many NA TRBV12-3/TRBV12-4 CASSLSDNQPQHF TGTGCCAGCAGCTTGTCGGACAATCAGCCCCAGCATTTT
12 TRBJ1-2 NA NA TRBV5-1 CASSFGSYGYTF TGCGCCAGCAGCTTTGGTAGCTATGGCTACACCTTC
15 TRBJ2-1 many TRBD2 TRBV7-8 CASSPGLAGVNEQFF TGTGCCAGCAGCCCCGGACTAGCGGGAGTGAATGAGCAGTTCTTC
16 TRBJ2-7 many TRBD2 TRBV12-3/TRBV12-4 CASSSGSGGPTYEQYF TGTGCCAGCAGTTCGGGTAGCGGGGGGCCTACCTACGAGCAGTACTTC
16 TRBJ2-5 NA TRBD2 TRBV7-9 CASSLPTSGVFETQYF TGTGCCAGCAGCTTACCGACTAGCGGGGTATTCGAGACCCAGTACTTC
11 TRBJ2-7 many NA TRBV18 CASSPPYEQYF TGTGCCAGCTCGCCCCCCTACGAGCAGTACTTC
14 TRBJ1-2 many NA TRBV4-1 CASSQDFQFGGYTF TGCGCCAGCAGCCAAGATTTTCAGTTCGGGGGCTACACCTTC
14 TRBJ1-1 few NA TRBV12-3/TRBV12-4 CASSPGGRGAEAFF TGTGCCAGCAGCCCTGGGGGTAGAGGTGCTGAAGCTTTCTTT
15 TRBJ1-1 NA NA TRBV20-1 CSARGLGGVRTEAFF TGCAGTGCTAGAGGCCTAGGGGGGGTTCGCACTGAAGCTTTCTTT
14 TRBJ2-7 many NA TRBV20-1 CSARGTGVTYEQYF TGCAGTGCTAGGGGCACAGGAGTCACCTACGAGCAGTACTTC
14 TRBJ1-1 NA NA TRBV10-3 CAIRQQGSRTEAFF TGTGCCATCAGGCAACAGGGAAGTAGGACTGAAGCTTTCTTT
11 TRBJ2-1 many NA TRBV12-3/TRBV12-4 CASSLGASLFF TGTGCCAGCAGTTTGGGCGCAAGCCTGTTCTTC
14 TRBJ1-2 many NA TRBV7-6 CASSLDEGGDGYTF TGTGCCAGCAGCTTAGATGAGGGAGGGGATGGCTACACCTTC
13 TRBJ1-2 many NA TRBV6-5 CASSVGANYGYTF TGTGCCAGCAGCGTAGGGGCGAACTATGGCTACACCTTC
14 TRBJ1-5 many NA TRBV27 CASSLTGFNQPQHF TGTGCCAGCAGCCTCACAGGGTTCAATCAGCCCCAGCATTTT
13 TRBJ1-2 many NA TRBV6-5 CASTTGANYGYTF TGTGCCAGCACCACCGGAGCTAACTATGGCTACACCTTC
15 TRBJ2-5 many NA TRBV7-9 CASSSGGLGSETQYF TGTGCCAGTTCTTCCGGGGGGCTCGGGTCAGAGACCCAGTACTTC
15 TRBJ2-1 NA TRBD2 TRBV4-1 CASSPSREGYNEQFF TGCGCCAGCAGCCCCTCGCGGGAGGGTTACAATGAGCAGTTCTTC
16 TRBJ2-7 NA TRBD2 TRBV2 CASSETVAGGTYEQYF TGTGCCAGCAGTGAAACCGTAGCGGGGGGTACCTACGAGCAGTACTTC
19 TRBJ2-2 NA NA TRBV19 CASSIGAGPRDGLTGELFF TGTGCCAGTAGTATCGGTGCAGGACCCCGGGATGGTCTTACCGGGGAGCTGTTTTTT
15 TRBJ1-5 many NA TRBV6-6 CASSYSMGVRQPQHF TGTGCCAGCAGTTACTCGATGGGGGTAAGGCAGCCCCAGCATTTT
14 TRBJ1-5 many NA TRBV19 CASSIGQGNQPQHF TGTGCCAGTAGTATAGGACAGGGCAATCAGCCCCAGCATTTT
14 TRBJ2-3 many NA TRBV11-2 CASSLGPYRDTQYF TGTGCCAGCAGCTTAGGACCCTACAGGGATACGCAGTATTTT
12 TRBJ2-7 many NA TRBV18 CASTTSSYEQYF TGTGCCAGCACGACCTCCTCCTACGAGCAGTACTTC
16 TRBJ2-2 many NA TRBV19 CASSIGRQGNAGELFF TGTGCCAGTAGTATAGGTCGGCAGGGTAACGCCGGGGAGCTGTTTTTT
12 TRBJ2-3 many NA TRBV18 CASSPNTDTQYF TGTGCCAGCTCACCCAACACAGATACGCAGTATTTT
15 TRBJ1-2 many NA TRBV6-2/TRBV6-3 CASSYSGMANYGYTF TGTGCCAGCAGTTACTCGGGGATGGCTAACTATGGCTACACCTTC
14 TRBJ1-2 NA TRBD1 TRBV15 CATSTDRGLSGYTF TGTGCCACCAGCACGGACAGGGGGCTCTCCGGCTACACCTTC
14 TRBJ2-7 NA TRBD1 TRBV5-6 CTSTPSDRNNEQYF TGTACCAGCACCCCCTCGGACAGGAACAACGAGCAGTACTTC
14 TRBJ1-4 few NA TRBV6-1 CASSDGAIGEKLFF TGTGCCAGCAGTGACGGGGCCATTGGGGAAAAACTGTTTTTT
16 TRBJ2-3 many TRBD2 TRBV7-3 CASSLRLAGFTDTQYF TGTGCCAGCAGCTTAAGACTAGCGGGTTTCACAGATACGCAGTATTTT
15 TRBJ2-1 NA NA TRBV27 CASSAGIGGYNEQFF TGTGCCAGCAGTGCCGGGATAGGGGGTTACAATGAGCAGTTCTTC
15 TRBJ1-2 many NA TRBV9 CASSVDAGPRNGYTF TGTGCCAGCAGCGTAGATGCAGGGCCGAGGAATGGCTACACCTTC
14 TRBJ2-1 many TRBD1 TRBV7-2 CASNRDSFHNEQFF TGTGCCAGCAACCGGGACAGCTTTCACAATGAGCAGTTCTTC
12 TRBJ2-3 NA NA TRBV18 CASSPNTVTQYF TGTGCCAGCTCACCTAACACAGTTACGCAGTATTTT
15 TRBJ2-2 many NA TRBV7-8 CASNPWGIDTGELFF TGTGCCAGCAACCCGTGGGGGATCGACACCGGGGAGCTGTTTTTT
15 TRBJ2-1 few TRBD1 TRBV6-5 CASSLTGQSYNEQFF TGTGCCAGCAGCCTCACGGGACAGTCCTACAATGAGCAGTTCTTC
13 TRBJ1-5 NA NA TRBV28 CASTGPKREPQHF TGTGCCAGCACCGGACCGAAGCGGGAGCCCCAGCATTTT
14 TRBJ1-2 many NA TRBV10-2 CASSESYDNYGYTF TGCGCCAGCAGTGAGTCGTACGATAACTATGGCTACACCTTC
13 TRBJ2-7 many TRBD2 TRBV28 CASRGTSDAEQYF TGTGCCAGCAGGGGTACTAGCGATGCCGAGCAGTACTTC
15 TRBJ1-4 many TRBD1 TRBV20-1 CSARDRGGQNEKLFF TGCAGTGCTAGAGATCGAGGGGGCCAAAATGAAAAACTGTTTTTT
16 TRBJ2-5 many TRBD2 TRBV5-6 CLSQLGASGIQETQYF TGTTTGTCCCAGCTTGGGGCTAGCGGGATCCAAGAGACCCAGTACTTC
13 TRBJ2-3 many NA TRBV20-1 CSARVGSSDTQYF TGCAGTGCTAGAGTAGGCTCTTCAGATACGCAGTATTTT
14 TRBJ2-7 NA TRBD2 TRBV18 CASSPQRGLYEQYF TGTGCCAGCTCACCACAGCGGGGCCTATACGAGCAGTACTTC
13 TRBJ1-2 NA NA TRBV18 CASSPNDGYDYTF TGTGCCAGCTCACCTAACGACGGCTATGACTACACCTTC
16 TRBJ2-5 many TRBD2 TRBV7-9 CASSAASGRRQETQYF TGTGCCAGCAGCGCTGCTAGCGGGCGGCGGCAAGAGACCCAGTACTTC
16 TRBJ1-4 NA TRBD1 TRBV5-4 CASSLGQGEMREKLFF TGTGCCAGCAGCTTGGGACAGGGGGAAATGAGGGAAAAACTGTTTTTT
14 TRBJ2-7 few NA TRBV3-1 CASSRRGASYEQYF TGTGCCAGCAGCCGGAGGGGTGCGTCCTACGAGCAGTACTTC
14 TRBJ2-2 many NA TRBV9 CASNPWGGTGELFF TGTGCCAGCAACCCCTGGGGCGGCACCGGGGAGCTGTTTTTT